This T cell receptor (beta chain) was sequenced in a study of shared clonotypes between healthy human individuals. Germline values: CDR1 SQVTM, CDR2 ANQGSEA. After removal of 8 bases from V and 12 bases from J, the junction contained 7 bases not matched to a gene. This CDR3 has 10 amino acids. Generated by immunoSEQ multiplex PCR, the TCRdb table keeps only in-frame clones and is missing some. The sample shows roughly 2.5 million clones, roughly nine tenths of them seen only once. This sequence was found in a man aged 18 to 30 in good health. This sequence joins TRBV29-1 and TRBJ2-1; 7 positions agree with TRBD1. Specimen: naive CD4+ T cells sorted from blood. Subset of the sample: CD45RA+ positively selected. The CDR3 DNA reads as TGCAGCATAGGACAGGTGCTGCAGTTCTTC. It is translated as CSIGQVLQFF.